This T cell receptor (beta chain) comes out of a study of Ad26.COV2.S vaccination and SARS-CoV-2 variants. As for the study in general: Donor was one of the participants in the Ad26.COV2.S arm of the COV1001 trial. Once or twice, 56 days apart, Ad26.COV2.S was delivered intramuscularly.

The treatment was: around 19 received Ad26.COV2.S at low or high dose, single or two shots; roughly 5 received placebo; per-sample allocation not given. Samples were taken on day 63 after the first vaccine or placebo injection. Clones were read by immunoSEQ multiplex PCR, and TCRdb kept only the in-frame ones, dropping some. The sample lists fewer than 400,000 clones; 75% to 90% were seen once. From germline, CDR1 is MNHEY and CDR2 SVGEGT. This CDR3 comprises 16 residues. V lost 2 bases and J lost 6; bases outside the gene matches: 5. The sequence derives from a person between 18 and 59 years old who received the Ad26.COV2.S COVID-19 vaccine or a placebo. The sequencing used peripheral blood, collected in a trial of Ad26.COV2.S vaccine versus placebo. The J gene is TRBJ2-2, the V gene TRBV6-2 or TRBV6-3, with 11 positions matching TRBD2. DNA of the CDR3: TGTGCCAGCAGTTACGGGCTAGCGGGAGGCGCCGGGGAGCTGTTTTTT. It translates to CASSYGLAGGAGELFF.